The clone carrying this T cell receptor beta chain was seen many times. This record comes from a study of T cells in Graves' hyperthyroidism and ophthalmopathy. Germline CDR1 SGHNT, CDR2 YENEEA. This CDR3 has 16 amino acids. The V gene end was trimmed by 7 bases and the J gene end by 2 bases; junction bases not matched to a gene: 11. There were TCR beta CDR3 regions amplified from RNA transcripts. The study used the HTBI primer set for a first-round RT-PCR of the TCR CDR3. TCRdb reprocessed the multiplex PCR reads via MiXCR and lists one record per CDR3 protein. The table lists around 390,000 distinct CDR3 sequences, approximately 15% of them singletons.

The genes are TRBV11-3 and TRBJ2-5; 9 nucleotides agree with TRBD1. Sequencing was carried out using blood. The TCR sequence derives from a woman in her twenties or thirties with Graves' ophthalmopathy. The CDR3 reads CASTPGGTGLQETQYF. DNA for the CDR3: TGTGCCAGCACACCCGGCGGGACAGGGTTGCAAGAGACCCAGTACTTC.